This T cell receptor beta chain was recorded in a study of blood T cell repertoires in COVID-19. At the level of the study: Samples representing acute and convalescent COVID-19 were sourced from the United States, Italy and Spain. From T cells, B-cell-depleted T cells, or PBMCs came the material, which was cDNA or gDNA.

Clones were read by immunoSEQ multiplex PCR, and TCRdb kept only the in-frame ones, dropping some. The sample comprises about 320,000 clones, over 85% of which are singletons, and approximately 2.5% rests with the top ten. The germline CDR1 and CDR2 sequences are SGHRS and YFSETQ. CDR3 length: 11 amino acids. V lost 5 bases and J 10 bases, leaving 12 bases between the germline ends. What the recovered Cohort 3 donors had was two negative PCRs, clearance, or symptom resolution. The receptor was derived from a man between 60 and 75 years old who had recovered from COVID-19. The sequencing sample was made of PBMCs or T cells enriched from blood (not recorded which). The V call is TRBV5-1, the J call TRBJ1-2; D call uncertain. In DNA, the CDR3 is TGCGCCAGCAGTAGTGGTCAATACTACACCTTC. It yields the protein CASSSGQYYTF.